These 11 T cell receptor beta chains were sequenced from one sample in a study of shared T cell receptors in the human thymus. Assay used: immunoSEQ multiplex PCR; TCRdb lists only in-frame clones, some missing. The table lists 650,000 to 950,000 clones, 70% to 90% of them singletons, with around 0.0094% in the top ten. The data were also submitted as part of a second study, on human thymus T cells.

The sample comprised thymocytes. Every receptor here comes from a girl less than two years old with a congenital heart defect.

The V gene is TRBV19, the J gene TRBJ2-7; maybe TRBD2 (6 bases). V was trimmed by 5 bases and J by 0 bases, leaving 14 bases between them. There are 15 residues in the CDR3. Looked up from germline, CDR1 is LNHDA and CDR2 is SQIVND (reference sequence). DNA of the CDR3: TGTGCCAGTAGTGCGATAGCGGCTGGCTCCTACGAGCAGTACTTC. This gives the protein CASSAIAAGSYEQYF.

This rearrangement joins TRBV7-2 to TRBJ2-2, with 14 nucleotides matching TRBD2. Trimming at V came to 5 bases and at J to 3 bases, leaving 2 bases not matched to a gene. This CDR3 has 16 amino acids. Germline CDR1 reads SGHTA; CDR2 reads FQGNSA. The CDR3 DNA reads TGTGCCAGCAGCCCGGGACTAGCGGGGGACACCGGGGAGCTGTTTTTT. Its protein product is CASSPGLAGDTGELFF.

The chain joins TRBV19 to TRBJ2-1; D is uncertain. Germline V CDR1 and CDR2: LNHDA, SQIVND (reference sequence). V was pared by 0 bases and J by 8 bases, with 14 bases between. CDR3 length: 15 residues. The CDR3 bases are TGTGCCAGTAGTATAGATAAACAGTGGCCTCATGAGCAGTTCTTC. Amino acid sequence: CASSIDKQWPHEQFF.

This chain links TRBV5-1 with TRBJ1-1, with D uncertain. The CDR3 length is 15 residues. Trimming left V 0 bases short and J 4 bases short, with 13 bases between. CDR1 SGHRS and CDR2 YFSETQ come from the germline V gene. This chain's CDR3 is CASSLALGRGTEAFF. The CDR3 coding sequence is TGCGCCAGCAGCTTGGCCCTGGGTCGGGGCACTGAAGCTTTCTTT.

The chain carries TRBV15 and TRBJ1-5, with TRBD1 identical over 7 bases. Trimming cost V 4 bases and J 4 bases; bases outside gene matches: 4. Germline V lookup: CDR1 LNHNV, CDR2 YYDKDF (reference sequence). The CDR3 contains 14 residues. In DNA form, the CDR3 reads TGTGCCACCAGCATGGGCAGGGGGAATCAGCCCCAGCATTTT. It is translated as CATSMGRGNQPQHF.

This clone was detected a few times. This chain connects TRBV5-1 to TRBJ1-2; D call uncertain. The V and J ends lost 1 base and 2 bases respectively, with 9 bases between them. The CDR3 covers 14 residues. CDR1 is SGHRS and CDR2 is YFSETQ in the germline V gene. The CDR3 loop reads CASSLKTKNYGYTF. The CDR3 DNA follows: TGCGCCAGCAGCTTGAAGACAAAGAACTATGGCTACACCTTC.

This chain connects TRBV29-1 to TRBJ2-6; TRBD1 might be the D (6 bases). V lost 5 bases, J lost 0 bases, and 14 bases lay in between. The length of the CDR3 is 16 residues. Germline CDR1 reads SQVTM; CDR2 reads ANQGSEA. The CDR3, as DNA: TGCAGCGTTTCTTGGACAGCCATCTCTGGGGCCAACGTCCTGACTTTC. Translation: CSVSWTAISGANVLTF.

The CDR3 nucleotides are TGTGCCAGCAGCCCAAAGACTGGGACAGGGGATGGCTACACCTTC. It codes for CASSPKTGTGDGYTF. The chain has TRBV9 and TRBJ1-2, with TRBD1 matching 10 bases. Germline V gives CDR1 SGDLS, CDR2 YYNGEE. The CDR3 loop spans 15 amino acids. The V segment lost 4 bases and the J segment 6 bases; nucleotides outside the gene matches: 9.

Notes on this clone: Its ends do not fully match the called genes, so a read error is possible. Within the sample, other DNA sequences also encode this same CDR3. The chain joins TRBV2 to TRBJ1-6; 7 bases match TRBD1. The CDR3 covers 20 residues. CDR1 is SNHLY and CDR2 is FYNNEI in the germline V gene. In DNA form, the CDR3 reads TGTGCCAGCAGTGAAGTGTGGCAGGGGGTCCCGAGCTCCTATAATTCCCCCCTCCACTTT. Encoded protein: CASSEVWQGVPSSYNSPLHF. Full variable domain (missing parts from reference TRBV2 and TRBJ1-6): EPEVTQTPSHQVTQMGQEVILRCVPISNHLYFYWYRQILGQKVEFLVSFYNNEISEKSEIFDDQFSVERPDGSNFTLKIRSTKLEDSAMYFCASSEVWQGVPSSYNSPLHFGNGTRLTVT.

The rearrangement joins TRBV12-5 to TRBJ2-7; 7 nucleotides align to TRBD2. CDR1 and CDR2 from the germline V gene are LGHNT and FRNRAP. J was trimmed by 7 bases and V by 1 base; bases with no gene match: 4. The CDR3 consists of 13 residues. The CDR3 DNA follows: TGTGCTAGTGGTTTGGGGTTCGGGAGGGAGCAGTACTTC. Translation gives CASGLGFGREQYF.

This rearrangement joins TRBV7-9 to TRBJ2-5, with 10 bases aligning to TRBD1. The V gene's germline CDR1 is SEHNR and CDR2 FQNEAQ (reference sequence). V shed 4 bases, J shed 3 bases, and the junction held 5 bases outside the gene matches. The CDR3 length is 15 residues. The CDR3 region has the DNA TGTGCCAGCAGCTCTCCGGACAGGGGGAAAGAGACCCAGTACTTC. Encoded protein: CASSSPDRGKETQYF.